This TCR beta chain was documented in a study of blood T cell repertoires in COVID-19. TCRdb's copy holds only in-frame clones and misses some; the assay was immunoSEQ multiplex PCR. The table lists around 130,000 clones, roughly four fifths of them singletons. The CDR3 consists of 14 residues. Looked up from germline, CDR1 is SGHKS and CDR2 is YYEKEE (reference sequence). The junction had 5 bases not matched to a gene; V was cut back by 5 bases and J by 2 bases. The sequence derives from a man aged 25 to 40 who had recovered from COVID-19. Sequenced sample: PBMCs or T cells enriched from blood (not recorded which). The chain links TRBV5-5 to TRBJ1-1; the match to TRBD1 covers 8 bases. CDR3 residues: CASSYDRGNTEAFF. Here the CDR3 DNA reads TGTGCCAGCAGTTACGACAGGGGCAACACTGAAGCTTTCTTT.